The rows below give T cell receptor beta chains drawn from one sample of a study of vaccination and CD4 T cells after COVID-19. Their antigens remain unidentified. TCRdb passed the PCR reads through MiXCR, listing each CDR3 protein once. The profile shows about 25,000 distinct CDR3 sequences, under 55% of them singletons. Sample: CD4+ T cells from blood, cultured in vitro, taken about 7 months after SARS-CoV-2 vaccination. The receptors were gathered from a human donor who had recovered from COVID-19. CDR3s include the opening cysteine and the closing phenylalanine or tryptophan. The D gene is left open where the match is weak. Expanded clones get a size class; other rows say once, few or many, or leave the size out.

>few|TRBV7-3|TRBJ2-5|NA|13
CASSLGGLGTQYF
TGTGCCAGCAGCTTGGGCGGATTAGGTACCCAGTACTTC
>few|TRBV6-1|TRBJ2-5|NA|14
CASSESLGRETQYF
TGTGCCAGCAGTGAATCGCTCGGACGAGAGACCCAGTACTTC
>NA|TRBV28|TRBJ2-3|NA|13
CAITSSSTDTQYF
TGTGCCATCACCTCTAGCAGCACAGATACGCAGTATTTT
>NA|TRBV7-6|TRBJ2-2|NA|15
CASSSTGTPTGELFF
TGTGCCAGCAGCTCGACCGGGACTCCCACCGGGGAGCTGTTTTTT
>NA|TRBV28|TRBJ2-7|TRBD2|16
CASGGTSGSSYYEQYF
TGTGCCAGCGGAGGGACTAGCGGGAGTTCGTACTACGAGCAGTACTTC
>NA|TRBV7-9|TRBJ1-5|NA|13
CASSLLAGQPQHF
TGTGCCAGCAGCTTATTGGCGGGTCAGCCCCAGCATTTT
>NA|TRBV20-1|TRBJ2-3|NA|14
CSALEASSTDTQYF
TGCAGTGCTCTAGAGGCTTCTAGCACAGATACGCAGTATTTT
>NA|TRBV7-8|TRBJ2-7|NA|11
CASSPNYEQYF
TGTGCCAGCAGCCCAAACTACGAGCAGTACTTC
>once|TRBV5-8|TRBJ2-1|NA|12
CASSLYGHEQFF
TGTGCCAGCAGCTTATATGGGCATGAGCAGTTCTTC
>few|TRBV20-1|TRBJ1-5|NA|18
CSARVGLRGSALNQPQHF
TGCAGTGCTAGAGTGGGGCTACGAGGGTCAGCCCTCAATCAGCCCCAGCATTTT
>NA|TRBV15|TRBJ1-5|NA|12
CATSRELEPQHF
TGTGCCACCAGCAGAGAGTTGGAGCCCCAGCATTTT
>NA|TRBV19|TRBJ2-4|NA|12
CASSISRNIQYF
TGTGCCAGTAGTATCAGTCGGAACATTCAGTACTTC
>NA|TRBV7-9|TRBJ2-1|NA|14
CASSLMASDNEQFF
TGTGCCAGCAGCTTGATGGCTTCCGACAATGAGCAGTTCTTC
>NA|TRBV5-4|TRBJ2-5|TRBD2|15
CASSLVGGLVETQYF
TGTGCCAGCAGCTTGGTTGGGGGACTAGTGGAGACCCAGTACTTC
>few|TRBV6-1|TRBJ2-7|TRBD1|13
CASRGQGDYEQYF
TGTGCCAGCAGGGGACAGGGAGACTACGAGCAGTACTTC
>NA|TRBV27|TRBJ2-7|NA|16
CASSLSFSGRGGEQYF
TGTGCCAGCAGTTTATCGTTCTCGGGCAGGGGAGGCGAGCAGTACTTC
>NA|TRBV6-5|TRBJ2-1|NA|14
CASSWDPTRSEQFF
TGTGCCAGCAGTTGGGACCCTACCAGGTCGGAGCAGTTCTTC
>NA|TRBV4-2|TRBJ2-7|TRBD2|17
CASSRSMVAGDPYEQYF
TGTGCCAGCAGCCGGTCAATGGTAGCGGGAGATCCCTACGAGCAGTACTTC
>medium-sized|TRBV20-1|TRBJ2-1|TRBD2|13
CSASSLAGVEQFF
TGCAGTGCTAGCTCGCTAGCGGGAGTTGAGCAGTTCTTC
>NA|TRBV19|TRBJ1-1|NA|13
CASTPRRGTEAFF
TGTGCCAGTACACCCCGGCGGGGCACTGAAGCTTTCTTT
>few|TRBV20-1|TRBJ2-7|NA|12
CSGRPSFDEQYF
TGCAGTGGCAGACCTAGTTTCGATGAGCAGTACTTC
>NA|TRBV21-1|TRBJ1-1|NA|9
CASRPKAFF
TGTGCCAGCAGACCCAAAGCTTTCTTT
>few|TRBV7-2|TRBJ1-2|TRBD1|15
CASSLEGTANYGYTF
TGTGCCAGCAGCTTAGAGGGGACAGCTAACTATGGCTACACCTTC
>NA|TRBV7-9|TRBJ2-1|NA|8
CASSLQFF
TGTGCCAGCAGCTTACAGTTCTTC
>NA|TRBV20-1|TRBJ2-1|TRBD2|16
CSARNPLAGGLNEQFF
TGCAGTGCTAGAAACCCACTAGCGGGAGGGCTGAATGAGCAGTTCTTC
>NA|TRBV20-1|TRBJ2-7|NA|14
CSARDGGRGYEQYF
TGCAGTGCTAGAGATGGTGGTAGGGGCTACGAGCAGTACTTC
>NA|TRBV20-1|TRBJ2-1|NA|12
CSAIDTTNEQFF
TGCAGTGCTATAGACACTACTAATGAGCAGTTCTTC
>NA|TRBV20-1|TRBJ2-3|TRBD2|15
CSAPHSGRGPDTQYF
TGCAGTGCTCCTCATAGCGGGAGAGGCCCAGATACGCAGTATTTT
>few|TRBV7-2|TRBJ1-1|NA|14
CASSFGQMNTEAFF
TGTGCCAGCAGCTTCGGACAGATGAACACTGAAGCTTTCTTT
>few|TRBV20-1|TRBJ2-3|NA|13
CSARVHRTDTQYF
TGCAGTGCTAGAGTTCATCGCACAGATACGCAGTATTTT
>NA|TRBV19|TRBJ2-1|NA|16
CASSFQSRSSYNEQFF
TGTGCCAGTAGTTTCCAGTCCAGGAGCTCCTACAATGAGCAGTTCTTC
>NA|TRBV27|TRBJ1-6|NA|15
CASSFQGFMDSPLHF
TGTGCCAGCAGTTTTCAGGGTTTTATGGATTCACCCCTCCACTTT
>NA|TRBV27|TRBJ2-1|NA|14
CASSRSRSYNEQFF
TGTGCCAGCAGTAGATCTCGCTCCTACAATGAGCAGTTCTTC
>NA|TRBV7-3|TRBJ2-3|NA|15
CASSLTGLRTDTQYF
TGTGCCAGCAGCTTAACAGGGCTTCGCACAGATACGCAGTATTTT
>few|TRBV6-5|TRBJ2-5|NA|16
CASSYPKQGGEETQYF
TGTGCCAGCAGTTACCCAAAACAGGGCGGGGAAGAGACCCAGTACTTC
>few|TRBV6-1|TRBJ1-1|NA|13
CASSGAPGTEAFF
TGTGCCAGCAGTGGAGCCCCCGGCACTGAAGCTTTCTTT
>NA|TRBV27|TRBJ1-1|NA|12
CASSLVQGPAFF
TGTGCCAGCAGTTTAGTGCAGGGCCCAGCTTTCTTT
>NA|TRBV20-1|TRBJ2-3|NA|16
CSARGAWRLLTDTQYF
TGCAGTGCTAGAGGCGCGTGGCGTTTACTCACAGATACGCAGTATTTT
>few|TRBV28|TRBJ1-2|NA|15
CASSFGGTPNYGYTF
TGTGCCAGCAGTTTTGGAGGAACCCCTAACTATGGCTACACCTTC
>few|TRBV7-9|TRBJ2-7|NA|13
CASSVAAVYEQYF
TGTGCCAGCAGCGTAGCGGCCGTCTACGAGCAGTACTTC
>NA|TRBV27|TRBJ2-5|NA|13
CASSLRGRETQYF
TGTGCCAGCAGTTTACGGGGGCGAGAGACCCAGTACTTC
>few|TRBV7-2|TRBJ2-2|NA|13
CATRILNTGELFF
TGTGCCACCAGGATATTGAACACCGGGGAACTGTTTTTT
>NA|TRBV6-2/TRBV6-3|TRBJ2-7|NA|14
CASKGRSVSYEQYF
TGTGCCAGCAAGGGGCGGAGCGTCTCCTACGAGCAGTACTTC
>medium-sized|TRBV20-1|TRBJ2-5|TRBD2|14
CSARAGVLQETQYF
TGCAGTGCTAGGGCGGGAGTGTTACAAGAGACCCAGTACTTC
>NA|TRBV7-7|TRBJ2-1|NA|14
CASSLGGNLDEQFF
TGTGCTAGCAGCTTAGGCGGGAATCTAGATGAGCAGTTCTTC
>few|TRBV27|TRBJ2-2|NA|12
CASTTGTGELFF
TGTGCCAGCACTACAGGGACCGGGGAGCTGTTTTTT
>NA|TRBV7-2|TRBJ2-3|NA|13
CASSSSRGDTQYF
TGTGCCAGCAGCTCCTCTAGAGGGGATACGCAGTATTTT